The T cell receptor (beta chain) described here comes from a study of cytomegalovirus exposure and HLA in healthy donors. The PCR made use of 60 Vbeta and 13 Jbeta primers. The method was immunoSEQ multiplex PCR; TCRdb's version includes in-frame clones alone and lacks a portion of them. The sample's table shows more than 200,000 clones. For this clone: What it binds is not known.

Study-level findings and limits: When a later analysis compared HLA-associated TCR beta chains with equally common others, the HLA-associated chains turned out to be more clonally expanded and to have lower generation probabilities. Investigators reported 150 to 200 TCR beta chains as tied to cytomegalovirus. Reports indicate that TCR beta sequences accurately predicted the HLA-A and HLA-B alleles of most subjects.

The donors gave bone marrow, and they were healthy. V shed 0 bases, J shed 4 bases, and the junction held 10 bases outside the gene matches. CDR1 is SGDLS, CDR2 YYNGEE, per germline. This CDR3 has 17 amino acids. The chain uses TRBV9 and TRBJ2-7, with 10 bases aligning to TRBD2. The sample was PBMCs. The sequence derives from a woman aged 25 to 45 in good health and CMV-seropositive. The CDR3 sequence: CASSVGQAGTSAYEQYF. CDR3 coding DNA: TGTGCCAGCAGCGTAGGGCAGGCTGGGACTAGCGCTTACGAGCAGTACTTC.